The clone carrying this TCR beta chain has more than one count but fewer than ten. Its cognate antigen is unknown. Unique molecular identifiers were present on the cDNA, which also gained a universal primer site by template switching. Using its own MiXCR run on the 5' RACE reads, TCRdb lists one record per CDR3 protein. The profile shows 200,000 to 250,000 distinct CDR3 sequences, roughly 7.5% of them singletons. The entry originates in a study of identical twins. Among all donors, each was a healthy Caucasian. V lost 4 bases to trimming and J lost 1 base; unmatched junction nucleotides: 6. This CDR3 has 15 residues. Regarding the study as a whole: Surplus twin overlap in beta out-of-frame sequences was less pronounced.

This sample was also put to use in a study of yellow fever vaccine responses in identical twins. That study reports: Each twin's T cell response to the vaccine was reported to look partly convergent and partly personalized.

The V gene is TRBV12-3 or TRBV12-4, the J gene TRBJ1-1, with 7 bases fitting TRBD1. This TCR came from a woman between 18 and 29 years old in good health. Sample: memory (CD45RO+) T cells sorted from blood. The CDR3 loop reads CASSSRRTGNTEAFF. CDR3 nucleotides: TGTGCCAGCAGTTCACGCCGGACAGGGAACACTGAAGCTTTCTTT.